These 21 T cell receptor beta chains were sequenced from one sample in a study of blood T cell repertoires in COVID-19. Sequencing used immunoSEQ multiplex PCR; TCRdb keeps in-frame clones, though not all of them. This table holds over 90,000 clones, approximately 74% found once. The sequencing sample was made of peripheral blood. All receptors derive from a man aged 65 to 85 with COVID-19, enrolled during active disease.

This rearrangement joins TRBV5-1 to TRBJ1-1; 7 bases agree with TRBD1. From germline, CDR1 is SGHRS and CDR2 YFSETQ. Unmatched junction bases numbered 8, after V lost 0 bases and J lost 3 bases. The CDR3 consists of 16 residues. This CDR3 is CASSLGGSGGYTEAFF. Here the CDR3 DNA reads TGCGCCAGCAGCTTGGGCGGGTCAGGGGGGTACACTGAAGCTTTCTTT. The whole variable domain, filled in from reference TRBV5-1 and TRBJ1-1, reads KAGVTQTPRYLIKTRGQQVTLSCSPISGHRSVSWYQQTPGQGLQFLFEYFSETQRNKGNFPGRFSGRQFSNSRSEMNVSTLELGDSALYLCASSLGGSGGYTEAFFGQGTRLTVV.

The V and J genes are TRBV5-1 and TRBJ2-5, with 7 bases matching TRBD1. Germline trimming cut 4 bases from V and 0 bases from J; bases unmatched to any gene: 9. The CDR3 runs 16 residues. The germline CDR1 and CDR2 sequences are SGHRS and YFSETQ. CDR3 loop: CASSRQPGGNQETQYF. DNA for the CDR3: TGCGCCAGCAGCCGACAACCAGGGGGTAACCAAGAGACCCAGTACTTC.

The CDR3 DNA is TGTGCCAGCAGCAAAGTGGGGCAGTACATCGCCGAATATAGCAATCAGCCCCAGCATTTT. Amino acids: CASSKVGQYIAEYSNQPQHF. The chain combines TRBV21-1 with TRBJ1-5; the table's D call TRBD1 went unverified against the DNA. TRBV21-1 is listed as a pseudogene. The CDR3 length is 20 residues.

The rearrangement uses TRBV7-2 and TRBJ1-2; 8 bases fit TRBD1. The germline gives CDR1 SGHTA, CDR2 FQGNSA. The ends lost 4 bases at V and 8 bases at J; junction bases unmatched: 15. The CDR3 is 16 amino acids. CDR3 region: CASSSTGQAALRGYTF. CDR3 sequence (DNA): TGTGCCAGCAGCTCGACGGGACAGGCAGCTCTTCGCGGCTACACCTTC.

The chain recombines TRBV11-2 with TRBJ2-1; TRBD1 might be the D (5 bases). Trimming removed 0 bases at V and 6 bases at J, with 6 bases between. The CDR3 loop spans 13 amino acids. Germline loops: CDR1 SGHAT, CDR2 FQNNGV. CDR3 bases: TGTGCCAGCAGCTTAGACAGGGTCAATGAGCAGTTCTTC. Its protein product is CASSLDRVNEQFF.

This chain links TRBV5-4 with TRBJ1-5; D gene unclear. Germline V lookup: CDR1 SGHNT, CDR2 YYREEE (reference sequence). CDR3 length: 12 residues. The ends were cut back, 3 bases at V and 3 bases at J, with 4 bases in the middle. The CDR3 nucleotides are TGTGCCAGCAGCTCAGACAATCAGCCCCAGCATTTT. Protein product: CASSSDNQPQHF.

The genes are TRBV6-6 and TRBJ1-3; 7 bases fit TRBD1. From germline, CDR1 is MNHNY and CDR2 SVGAGI (reference sequence). The junction had 2 bases not matched to a gene; V was cut back by 2 bases and J by 1 base. This CDR3 contains 15 residues. CDR3: CASSYEGASGNTIYF. The CDR3 DNA follows: TGTGCCAGCAGTTACGAGGGGGCGTCTGGAAACACCATATATTTT.

The V call is TRBV4-2, the J call TRBJ2-2; the match to TRBD2 covers 7 bases. From germline, CDR1 is LGHNA and CDR2 YNFKEQ. The CDR3 extends over 15 amino acids. Losses at the gene ends were 0 bases for V and 6 bases for J; bases not matched to a gene: 4. The CDR3 loop reads CASSQEMGGPGELFF. The CDR3, as DNA: TGTGCCAGCAGCCAAGAGATGGGAGGGCCCGGGGAGCTGTTTTTT.

This chain links TRBV20-1 with TRBJ2-7; perhaps TRBD1 as D (6 bases). CDR1 and CDR2 from the germline V gene are DFQATT and SNEGSKA (reference sequence). V was clipped by 8 bases and J by 9 bases, with 17 bases between them. This CDR3 spans 11 amino acids. The CDR3 region is CSSWTDGAQYF. CDR3 DNA: TGCAGTTCGTGGACAGACGGAGCGCAGTACTTC.

The chain joins TRBV5-1 to TRBJ2-3; 13 positions agree with TRBD2. Unmatched junction bases numbered 7, after V lost 4 bases and J lost 5 bases. Looked up from germline, CDR1 is SGHRS and CDR2 is YFSETQ. The CDR3 covers 16 residues. This CDR3 is CASSERLAGGGDTQYF. CDR3 sequence (DNA): TGCGCCAGCAGCGAGAGACTAGCGGGAGGTGGAGATACGCAGTATTTT.

The chain recombines TRBV5-3 with TRBJ1-1, with 7 bases that match TRBD1. TRBV5-3 is marked as an open reading frame, function uncertain. V lost 4 bases and J lost 1; bases outside the gene matches: 16. This CDR3 comprises 18 residues. As DNA, the CDR3 is TGTGCCAGAAGCCCGAGGGTACAGACAGGGAAGAAGAACACTGAAGCTTTCTTT. This codes for CARSPRVQTGKKNTEAFF.

The chain joins TRBV6-6 to TRBJ1-1; TRBD1 agrees at 9 bases. CDR1 is MNHNY, CDR2 SVGAGI, per germline (reference sequence). This CDR3 is built from 16 residues. Trimming removed 2 bases from V and 6 bases from J; junction bases left unmatched: 10. CDR3 in DNA: TGTGCCAGCAGTTACCCGGGACAGGGCTTACGGGCTGAAGCTTTCTTT. Translating it yields CASSYPGQGLRAEAFF.

This clone showed up just a few times. This sequence joins TRBV30 and TRBJ2-2, with D unclear. V lost 6 bases, J lost 2 bases, and 13 bases lay in between. The V gene's germline CDR1 is GTSNPN and CDR2 SVGIG (reference sequence). This CDR3 contains 14 residues. For the CDR3, the DNA is TGTGCCTGCCCACGGGTCCCCAACACCGGGGAGCTGTTTTTT. This gives the protein CACPRVPNTGELFF.

This chain links TRBV7-9 with TRBJ2-1; TRBD2 is a possible D gene (6 bases). Between the trimmed V and J ends, which lost 1 base and 7 bases, there was a span of 14 bases. Germline lookup yields CDR1 SEHNR and CDR2 FQNEAQ (reference sequence). The length of the CDR3 is 15 residues. CDR3 residues: CASSLEMTSTNEQFF. In DNA, the CDR3 is TGTGCCAGCAGCTTAGAGATGACTAGTACGAATGAGCAGTTCTTC.

This clone was counted between two and nine times. CDR3 loop: CASSMARISDSLGAFF. CDR3 nucleotides: TGTGCCAGTAGTATGGCGAGGATTTCGGACAGCCTAGGGGCTTTCTTT. The chain has TRBV19 and TRBJ1-1; D is perhaps TRBD1 (6 bases). Trimming removed 3 bases at V and 11 bases at J, with 25 bases between. The length of the CDR3 is 16 residues. The germline V gene has CDR1 LNHDA and CDR2 SQIVND (reference sequence).

The genes are TRBV5-1 and TRBJ2-7; 10 bases match TRBD2. After removal of 4 bases from V and 2 bases from J, the junction contained 6 bases not matched to a gene. The germline V gene has CDR1 SGHRS and CDR2 YFSETQ. The CDR3 totals 15 residues. The CDR3: CASSASGSVTYEQYF. The CDR3 bases are TGCGCCAGCAGCGCTAGCGGGAGTGTCACCTACGAGCAGTACTTC.

This clone occurred once. This chain connects TRBV2 to TRBJ2-7, with D perhaps matching TRBD2 (6 bases). V gave up 11 bases and J gave up 3 bases, with 14 bases separating them. Germline-derived CDR1 and CDR2 are SNHLY and FYNNEI. The CDR3 has 12 amino acids. The CDR3 DNA reads TGTGCCTGTGGGCGGGAAAACTACGAGCAGTACTTC. It codes for CACGRENYEQYF.

This sequence joins TRBV19 and TRBJ2-1; tentative D call: TRBD2 (6 bases). V shed 7 bases and J shed 2 bases, with 18 bases lying between them. The CDR3 contains 16 residues. Germline lookup yields CDR1 LNHDA and CDR2 SQIVND (reference sequence). CDR3 sequence (DNA): TGTGCCAGTAAGGGCAGCGTTTGGGGGGCCTACAATGAGCAGTTCTTC. Amino acid sequence: CASKGSVWGAYNEQFF. The complete variable domain, with remaining parts taken from reference TRBV19 and TRBJ2-1, reads DGGITQSPKYLFRKEGQNVTLSCEQNLNHDAMYWYRQDPGQGLRLIYYSQIVNDFQKGDIAEGYSVSREKKESFPLTVTSAQKNPTAFYLCASKGSVWGAYNEQFFGPGTRLTVL.

V is TRBV30 and J is TRBJ1-5; 8 bases map to TRBD1. V lost 4 bases and J lost 4; bases outside the gene matches: 3. The CDR3 is made up of 13 amino acids. Germline V CDR1 and CDR2: GTSNPN, SVGIG (reference sequence). The CDR3 is CAWTQGANQPQHF. The CDR3 DNA sequence: TGTGCCTGGACTCAGGGGGCGAATCAGCCCCAGCATTTT.

V gene TRBV2 combines with J gene TRBJ1-5; TRBD1 might be the D (5 bases). Looked up from germline, CDR1 is SNHLY and CDR2 is FYNNEI. V lost 3 bases, J lost 5 bases, and 5 bases lay in between. The CDR3 consists of 12 residues. The CDR3, as DNA: TGTGCCAGCAGTGACAGGGATCAGCCCCAGCATTTT. It yields the protein CASSDRDQPQHF. Combining the CDR3 with reference TRBV2 and TRBJ1-5 gives the whole variable domain EPEVTQTPSHQVTQMGQEVILRCVPISNHLYFYWYRQILGQKVEFLVSFYNNEISEKSEIFDDQFSVERPDGSNFTLKIRSTKLEDSAMYFCASSDRDQPQHFGDGTRLSIL.

For the CDR3, the DNA is TGTGCCAGCAGTGGCAACCGTCGGACTAGCGGGAGAGGCGAGCAGTACTTC. Protein: CASSGNRRTSGRGEQYF. The chain links TRBV6-2 or TRBV6-3 to TRBJ2-7; TRBD2 matches 13 bases. Germline loops: CDR1 MNHEY, CDR2 SVGEGT. This CDR3 is 17 amino acids long. The J segment lost 6 bases and the V segment lost 5 bases, leaving 13 bases of the junction unmatched.